This record concerns one T cell receptor beta chain sequence. Single viable CD3+CD4+CD8-CD45RO+ cells were sorted as the memory CD4+ T cells. The data belong to a study of memory CD4+ T cells and cytomegalovirus serostatus. Whole-study context: Healthy Belgian adult donors included about nine CMV-positive and some 25 CMV-negative people.

In the authors' workflow: After removing out-of-frame reads, 2,204,828 distinct TCRbeta sequences remained. The data were produced by immunoSEQ multiplex PCR, yet TCRdb's version contains in-frame clones alone and is incomplete. The DNA gave D and trimming, while V, J and clone size come from that table. The sample includes about 96,000 clones, 80% of them seen just once. Sequencing was done on a sample of memory CD4+ T cells from blood. The clonotype originates from an adult in good health and CMV-seropositive.

CDR3 bases: TGTGCCAGCAGCTTGGGGGGGGCCAGCACCGGGGAGCTGTTTTTT. Translating it yields CASSLGGASTGELFF. The gene calls are TRBV7-9 and TRBJ2-2, with a weak D call TRBD2 (7 bases). Trimming pared 3 bases from V and 4 bases from J, leaving 12 bases between. The CDR3 spans 15 residues. Germline loops: CDR1 SEHNR, CDR2 FQNEAQ (reference sequence).